One T cell receptor (beta chain) is described in this entry. The antigen remains undetermined. Sampled while nominally healthy, donors likely had unrecorded immune exposures. These data belong to a study of cytomegalovirus exposure and HLA in healthy donors. Regarding the study as a whole: Later analysis demonstrated an association between a missense DCLRE1C variant and TCR beta V- and J-gene trimming. The authors reported that TCR beta sequences could predict HLA-A and HLA-B alleles. These predictions were accurate for most subjects in the first cohort.

The CDR3 length is 15 residues. CDR1 is MNHEY, CDR2 SMNVEV, per germline (reference sequence). The junction had 5 bases not matched to a gene; V was cut back by 2 bases and J by 8 bases. A multiplex PCR was run with 60 Vbeta primers and 13 Jbeta primers. This table comes from immunoSEQ multiplex PCR, and its TCRdb copy is limited to in-frame clones, with some not included. Of approximately 100,000 clones listed, 55% to 65% were seen once; the top ten hold about 2.3%. The TCR sequence derives from a human donor in good health. What was sequenced was PBMCs. This chain connects TRBV27 to TRBJ2-1; 11 bases are shared with TRBD2. CDR3 loop: CASSLISGGAHEQFF. The CDR3 DNA is TGTGCCAGCAGTTTAATTAGCGGGGGGGCCCATGAGCAGTTCTTC.